This T cell receptor beta chain was sequenced in a study of T cells in Graves' hyperthyroidism and ophthalmopathy. The CDR3 length is 14 residues. Germline assignment: CDR1 SGHTA and CDR2 FQGNSA. The V end lost 0 bases, the J end lost 7 bases, and 13 bases lay between the germline ends. Disease duration was under 3 months in the ophthalmopathy patients, who also had a Clinical Activity Score of at least 3 and a NOSPECS grade of at least 4. Uncontrolled infection, other autoimmune disease, pregnancy or lactation led to exclusion. A remark on this clonotype: What it recognizes is unknown.

What was amplified from RNA transcripts were TCR beta CDR3 regions. When the TCR CDR3 underwent first-round RT-PCR, the HTBI primer set was used. TCRdb re-analysed the multiplex PCR reads in MiXCR, keeping a single row per CDR3 protein. The profile shows 600,000 to 650,000 distinct CDR3 sequences, less than 25% of them singletons. Study results and limitations: Blood also carried most thyroid clonotypes expanded above 0.001.

The sample taken for sequencing was blood. The receptor was derived from a man aged 25 to 40 with Graves' ophthalmopathy. The V gene is TRBV7-2, the J gene TRBJ2-7, with D possibly being TRBD2 (7 bases). As DNA, the CDR3 is TGTGCCAGCAGCTTAGCAGGGGGGGGGCGAGAGCAGTACTTC. It encodes CASSLAGGGREQYF.